The 10 T cell receptor beta chains below all came from one sample that was sequenced in a study of regulatory T cells in long-lasting Graves disease. The time point denotes: newly diagnosed GD, antithyroid drugs for less than 3 months. RNA from PBMCs was the source of the TCR library. For TCR beta, libraries came from iRepertoire HTBI primers and Arm-PCR of CDR3 regions. Each CDR3 protein is one row after TCRdb ran MiXCR on the multiplex PCR reads. The sample shows about 620,000 distinct CDR3 sequences, less than 20% of them seen only once. The sample was also linked to a second study, of T cells in Graves' hyperthyroidism and ophthalmopathy.

This material consisted of peripheral blood mononuclear cells (PBMCs), taken at new diagnosis, from a patient treated with antithyroid drugs. Receptors originate from a woman aged 25 to 39 with Graves disease.

In this sample, this clonotype turned up many times. The rearrangement links TRBV28 to TRBJ2-7; 8 bases agree with TRBD2. The CDR3 contains 14 residues. The germline V gene has CDR1 MDHEN and CDR2 SYDVKM. The ends lost 6 bases at V and 7 bases at J; junction bases unmatched: 11. CDR3 sequence: CASRRRTSSREQYF. CDR3 sequence (DNA): TGTGCCAGCAGACGGAGGACTAGCTCTAGAGAGCAGTACTTC.

As regards this clonotype: Germline and junction disagree at one end, which may indicate a read error. This chain joins TRBV28 and TRBJ1-2; 8 bases are shared with TRBD1. Germline-derived CDR1 and CDR2 are MDHEN and SYDVKM. The CDR3 extends over 14 amino acids. This chain's CDR3 is CASSTRTGNYGHTF. In nucleotides, the CDR3 is TGTGCCAGCAGTACCCGGACAGGGAACTATGGCCACACCTTC.

This chain uses TRBV2 with TRBJ1-6; TRBD1 might be the D (5 bases). CDR3 length: 14 residues. Trimming shortened V by 7 bases and J by 4 bases, and 11 bases separated the two germline ends. CDR1 is SNHLY and CDR2 is FYNNEI in the germline V gene. The CDR3 here is CASIGGGYNSPLHF. CDR3 coding DNA: TGTGCCAGCATCGGGGGGGGGTATAATTCACCCCTCCACTTT.

In this sample, this clonotype turned up many times. The chain carries TRBV2 and TRBJ1-2, with D perhaps TRBD1 (5 bases). The CDR3 runs 15 residues. Looked up from germline, CDR1 is SNHLY and CDR2 is FYNNEI. V lost 6 bases and J lost 3, with 17 bases in between. CDR3: CASRDEGLGHYGYTF. The CDR3 DNA is TGTGCCAGCAGGGACGAGGGGCTGGGACACTATGGCTACACCTTC.

In its sample, this clonotype was seen many times. The chain has TRBV6-1 and TRBJ1-5; no clear D gene. The CDR3 contains 15 residues. Trimming removed 2 bases at V and 4 bases at J, with 12 bases between. The germline CDR1 and CDR2 sequences are MNHNS and SASEGT. CDR3 protein: CASSELFWENQPQHF. The CDR3 DNA sequence: TGTGCCAGCAGTGAACTTTTCTGGGAGAATCAGCCCCAGCATTTT.

This chain uses TRBV20-1 with TRBJ2-1; 12 bases line up with TRBD2. This CDR3 contains 15 residues. Trimming took 7 bases from V and 3 from J; bases not matched to a gene: 7. Germline V gives CDR1 DFQATT, CDR2 SNEGSKA (reference sequence). This CDR3 reads CSGALAGGVYNEQFF. In DNA form, the CDR3 reads TGCAGTGGGGCACTAGCGGGAGGAGTCTACAATGAGCAGTTCTTC.

The sample holds a few counts of this clonotype. Just one base apart from a much larger clone, this may be a read error. This likely comes from a read error, as the CDR3 has no conserved phenylalanine or tryptophan at its end. The chain carries TRBV12-3 or TRBV12-4 and TRBJ1-1; D gene ambiguous. The CDR3 runs 14 residues. The V end was cut by 8 bases, the J end by 1 base, with 14 bases between. The CDR3 reads CASLPSGRNTEAFL. Written as DNA, the CDR3 is TGTGCCAGCTTACCAAGCGGGAGGAACACTGAAGCTTTCCTT.

The chain joins TRBV10-3 to TRBJ2-1; 11 bases align to TRBD2. Germline trimming cut 5 bases from V and 4 bases from J; bases unmatched to any gene: 4. The CDR3 extends over 15 amino acids. Germline CDR1 reads ENHRY; CDR2 reads SYGVKD. The CDR3, as DNA: TGTGCCATCAGTACCGGGACTAGCGGTTACAATGAGCAGTTCTTC. Translation: CAISTGTSGYNEQFF.

This clonotype was picked up many times. The chain employs TRBV6-5 and TRBJ1-1; D may be TRBD1 (6 bases). The CDR3 has 15 residues. Germline V gene data show CDR1 as MNHEY and CDR2 as SVGAGI. V shed 2 bases and J shed 5 bases, with 15 bases lying between them. The CDR3 DNA follows: TGTGCCAGCAGTTACAATCGGGGGCAGAGGACTGAAGCTTTCTTT. Protein: CASSYNRGQRTEAFF.

This clonotype was detected many times. The chain has TRBV11-2 and TRBJ2-7, with 15 bases identical to TRBD2. This CDR3 region has 14 residues. V lost 5 bases to trimming and J lost 6 bases; unmatched junction nucleotides: 2. Germline CDR1 SGHAT, CDR2 FQNNGV. The DNA of the CDR3 is TGTGCCAGCAGCGCGGGACTAGCGGGAGGCGAGCAGTACTTC. It is translated as CASSAGLAGGEQYF.